This T cell receptor beta chain was sequenced for a study of early T cells in non-severe SARS-CoV-2 infection. This clonotype was observed a single time. TCRdb redid the calling of the 5' RACE reads with MiXCR, one entry per CDR3 protein. The table has roughly 70,000 distinct CDR3 sequences, 20% seen once. The germline V gene encodes CDR1 KGHDR and CDR2 SFDVKD. V lost 5 bases to trimming and J lost 0 bases, with 8 bases between them. CDR3 size: 14 residues. The input for sequencing was whole blood, taken at baseline. The V and J genes are TRBV24-1 and TRBJ2-3; TRBD1 might be the D (5 bases). This receptor was identified in an adult who was a healthcare worker with PCR-confirmed SARS-CoV-2 infection or an uninfected control (not recorded which). The CDR3 region is CATSASGSTDTQYF. The CDR3 DNA sequence: TGTGCCACCAGTGCTTCAGGGAGCACAGATACGCAGTATTTT.